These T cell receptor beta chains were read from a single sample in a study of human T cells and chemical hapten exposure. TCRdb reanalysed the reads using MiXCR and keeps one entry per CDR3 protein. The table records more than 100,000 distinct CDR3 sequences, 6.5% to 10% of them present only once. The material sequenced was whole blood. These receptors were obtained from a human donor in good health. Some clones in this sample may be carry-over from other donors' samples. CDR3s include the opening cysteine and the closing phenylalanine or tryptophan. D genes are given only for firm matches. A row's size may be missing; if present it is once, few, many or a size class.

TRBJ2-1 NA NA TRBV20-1 CSARAPDGRFYNEQFF TGCAGTGCTAGAGCCCCCGATGGGCGGTTCTACAATGAGCAGTTCTTC
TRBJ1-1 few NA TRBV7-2 CASSWADSNTEAFF TGTGCCAGCAGCTGGGCGGACAGTAACACTGAAGCTTTCTTT
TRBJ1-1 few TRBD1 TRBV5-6 CASSLGTGGWNTEAFF TGTGCCAGCAGCTTGGGGACAGGGGGTTGGAACACTGAAGCTTTCTTT
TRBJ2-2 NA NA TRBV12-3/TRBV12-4 CASSKGGELFF TGTGCCAGCAGTAAAGGCGGGGAGCTGTTTTTT
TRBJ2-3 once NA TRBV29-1 CSVEDRGNTQYF TGCAGCGTTGAAGATCGGGGGAATACGCAGTATTTT
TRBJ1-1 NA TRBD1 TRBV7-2 CASSFTGAVRDTEAFF TGTGCCAGCAGTTTCACAGGGGCGGTAAGGGACACTGAAGCTTTCTTT
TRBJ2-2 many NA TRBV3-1 CASSQVSTENTGELFF TGTGCCAGCAGCCAAGTATCCACGGAGAACACCGGGGAGCTGTTTTTT
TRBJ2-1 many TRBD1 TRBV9 CASSGMGQGENEQFF TGTGCCAGCAGCGGGATGGGACAGGGAGAGAATGAGCAGTTCTTC
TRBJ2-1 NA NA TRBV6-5 CASSYSLGGGSYNEQFF TGTGCCAGCAGTTACTCACTAGGGGGGGGGTCCTACAATGAGCAGTTCTTC
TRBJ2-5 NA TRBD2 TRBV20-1 CSASLAGVQETQYF TGCAGTGCCAGTCTAGCGGGGGTACAAGAGACCCAGTACTTC
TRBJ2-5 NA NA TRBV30 CAWSVSQEETQYF TGTGCCTGGAGTGTAAGCCAAGAAGAGACCCAGTACTTC
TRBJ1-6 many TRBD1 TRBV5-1 CASAGQGLNSPLHF TGCGCCAGCGCGGGACAGGGGCTTAATTCACCCCTCCACTTT
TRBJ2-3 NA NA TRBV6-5 CASSYSIGATDTQYF TGTGCCAGCAGTTACTCGATAGGGGCCACAGATACGCAGTATTTT
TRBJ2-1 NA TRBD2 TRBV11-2 CASYSGGANEQFF TGTGCCAGCTATAGCGGGGGGGCGAATGAGCAGTTCTTC
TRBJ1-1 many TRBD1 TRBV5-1 CASSRTGEPDEAFF TGCGCCAGCAGCAGAACAGGGGAGCCCGATGAAGCTTTCTTT
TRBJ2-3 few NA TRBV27 CASSLDGTQYF TGTGCCAGCAGTTTAGACGGTACGCAGTATTTT
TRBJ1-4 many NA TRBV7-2 CASSSDTTNEKLFF TGTGCCAGCAGCTCGGACACCACGAATGAAAAACTGTTTTTT
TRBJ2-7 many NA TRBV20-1 CSARDPAAETSYEQYF TGCAGTGCTAGAGATCCGGCTGCAGAGACCTCCTACGAGCAGTACTTC
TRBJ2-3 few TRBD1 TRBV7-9 CASSLHRTGSDTQYF TGTGCCAGCAGCTTACATCGGACAGGGTCAGATACGCAGTATTTT
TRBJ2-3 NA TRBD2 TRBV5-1 CASRTGVLAGYTDTQYF TGCGCCAGCAGAACGGGAGTACTAGCGGGGTACACAGATACGCAGTATTTT
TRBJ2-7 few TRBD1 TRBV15 CATSRFQGDEQYF TGTGCCACCAGCAGATTCCAGGGGGACGAGCAGTACTTC
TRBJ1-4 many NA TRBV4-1 CASSLNPPLALNEKLFF TGCGCCAGCAGCCTAAACCCTCCCCTAGCCTTAAATGAAAAACTGTTTTTT
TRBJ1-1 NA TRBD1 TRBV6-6 CASRHRGQNLAFF TGTGCCAGCAGACACAGGGGGCAGAATCTAGCTTTCTTT
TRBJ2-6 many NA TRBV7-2 CASSLVPGAGANVLTF TGTGCCAGCAGCTTAGTTCCCGGGGCTGGGGCCAACGTCCTGACTTTC
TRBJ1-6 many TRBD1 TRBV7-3 CASKGGSSSYNSPLHF TGTGCCAGCAAAGGGGGCAGCAGCTCCTATAATTCACCCCTCCACTTT
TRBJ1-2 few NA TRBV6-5 CASSYASAAGYTF TGTGCCAGCAGTTACGCTAGTGCGGCAGGCTACACCTTC
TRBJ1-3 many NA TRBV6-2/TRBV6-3 CASHFDGNSGNTIYF TGTGCCAGCCACTTCGACGGGAACTCTGGAAACACCATATATTTT
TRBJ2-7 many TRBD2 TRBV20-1 CSARDERRGGTYEQYF TGCAGTGCTAGAGATGAAAGACGGGGGGGTACCTACGAGCAGTACTTC
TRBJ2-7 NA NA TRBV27 CASRGAGYEQYF TGTGCCAGCAGGGGGGCCGGCTACGAGCAGTACTTC
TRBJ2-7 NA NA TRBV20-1 CSARGGMGESSYEQYF TGCAGTGCTAGAGGAGGCATGGGGGAGAGCTCCTACGAGCAGTACTTC
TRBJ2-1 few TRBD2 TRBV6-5 CASSYGTSGGNEQFF TGTGCCAGCAGTTACGGGACTAGCGGGGGCAATGAGCAGTTCTTC
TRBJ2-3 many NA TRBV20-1 CSASGVTQYF TGCAGTGCTAGCGGAGTAACGCAGTATTTT
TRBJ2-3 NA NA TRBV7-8 CASSLDPVIDTQYF TGTGCCAGCAGCTTAGATCCAGTCATAGATACGCAGTATTTT
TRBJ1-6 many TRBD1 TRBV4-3 CASSQGQGPLNSPLHF TGCGCCAGCAGCCAGGGACAGGGGCCACTTAATTCACCCCTCCACTTT
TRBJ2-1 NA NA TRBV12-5 CASGLVPTRSNEQFF TGTGCTAGTGGTTTGGTACCCACCAGGTCCAATGAGCAGTTCTTC
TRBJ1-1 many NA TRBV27 CASSPKGTEAFF TGTGCCAGCAGTCCTAAAGGGACTGAAGCTTTCTTT
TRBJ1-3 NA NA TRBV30 CAWSVQAGLGNTIYF TGTGCCTGGAGTGTACAGGCCGGACTCGGAAACACCATATATTTT
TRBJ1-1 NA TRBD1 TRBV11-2 CASSLVPTGANTEAFF TGTGCCAGCAGCTTAGTTCCGACAGGGGCAAACACTGAAGCTTTCTTT
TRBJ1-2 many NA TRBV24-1 CATSEDERYTF TGTGCCACCAGTGAAGACGAACGCTACACCTTC
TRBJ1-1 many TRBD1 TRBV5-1 CASSSGQGAANTEAFF TGCGCCAGCAGCTCAGGACAGGGGGCAGCGAACACTGAAGCTTTCTTT
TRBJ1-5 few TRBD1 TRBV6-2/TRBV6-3 CASKSTGEVNQPQHF TGTGCCAGCAAAAGCACAGGGGAGGTCAATCAGCCCCAGCATTTT
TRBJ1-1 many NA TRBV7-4 CASSPAGMYTEAFF TGTGCCAGCAGCCCCGCAGGGATGTACACTGAAGCTTTCTTT
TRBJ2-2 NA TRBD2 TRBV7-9 CASSLGLAGGPNTGELFF TGTGCCAGCAGCTTAGGTCTAGCGGGAGGGCCGAACACCGGGGAGCTGTTTTTT
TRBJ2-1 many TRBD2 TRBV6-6 CASRVRGRSSYNEQFF TGTGCCAGCCGGGTCCGCGGGAGGAGCTCCTACAATGAGCAGTTCTTC
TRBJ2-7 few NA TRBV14 CASSQLVSSSYEQYF TGTGCCAGCAGCCAACTCGTCAGTAGCTCCTACGAGCAGTACTTC
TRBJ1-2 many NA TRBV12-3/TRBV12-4 CASSPTGSYGYTF TGTGCCAGCAGCCCCACCGGGAGCTATGGCTACACCTTC